A single sample is the source of the 6 T cell receptor beta chains below, sequenced in a study of cytomegalovirus exposure and HLA in healthy donors. PCR amplification relied on 60 Vbeta primers (plus 13 Jbeta primers). Sequencing used immunoSEQ multiplex PCR; TCRdb keeps in-frame clones, though not all of them. The sample has approximately 240,000 clones, around 80% seen once. Source material: PBMCs. Source of these receptors: a woman in her thirties or forties in good health and CMV-seropositive.

The V and J genes are TRBV5-6 and TRBJ2-7, with 11 positions matching TRBD2. V lost 5 bases, J lost 5 bases, and 6 bases stayed unmatched. Germline CDR1 is SGHDT and CDR2 is YYEEEE. CDR3 length equals 14 residues. The CDR3 DNA is TGTGCCAGCAGTGGACTAGCGGGCCCAGACGAGCAGTACTTC. Its protein product is CASSGLAGPDEQYF.

The rearrangement uses TRBV6-6 and TRBJ2-7, with D possibly TRBD1 on 5 matching bases. Looked up from germline, CDR1 is MNHNY and CDR2 is SVGAGI (reference sequence). V shed 6 bases and J shed 4 bases, with 13 bases lying between them. There are 13 residues in the CDR3. The CDR3 DNA is TGTGCCAGCAGCCCTCGTCCAGGGTACGAGCAGTACTTC. Amino acids: CASSPRPGYEQYF.

On this clone itself: The junction departs from the called germline gene at one end, perhaps through a read error. The chain recombines TRBV7-9 with TRBJ2-1, with TRBD2 matching 10 bases. The germline V gene has CDR1 SEHNR and CDR2 FQNEAQ (reference sequence). The CDR3 is 17 residues long. The DNA for the CDR3 is TGTTCCAGCAGCTTAGTACCAGCGGGAGGGCCTATCTATGAGCAGTTCTTC. Amino acid sequence: CSSSLVPAGGPIYEQFF.

The chain is built from TRBV5-6 and TRBJ2-3; no firm D call. The V and J ends lost 1 base and 6 bases respectively, with 21 bases between them. This CDR3 has 17 residues. The V gene's germline CDR1 is SGHDT and CDR2 YYEEEE. CDR3 DNA: TGTGCCAGCAGCTTGTTCCAGGTATTGCAAGCCTCCGATACGCAGTATTTT. Protein: CASSLFQVLQASDTQYF.

The chain is built from TRBV7-3 and TRBJ1-1; D is possibly TRBD1 (6 bases). Trimming pared 0 bases from V and 3 bases from J, leaving 14 bases between. The length of the CDR3 is 16 residues. Germline V gene data show CDR1 as SGHTA and CDR2 as FQGTGA. The CDR3 protein is CASSLTGAGTHTEAFF. The DNA for the CDR3 is TGTGCCAGCAGCTTAACGGGGGCAGGGACCCACACTGAAGCTTTCTTT.

This chain's CDR3 is CASSSGQRIIIQETQYF. The CDR3 DNA is TGTGCCAGCAGCTCGGGACAGAGGATCATAATACAAGAGACCCAGTACTTC. The chain carries TRBV7-9 and TRBJ2-5; 7 nucleotides align to TRBD1. The CDR3 consists of 17 residues. Germline values: CDR1 SEHNR, CDR2 FQNEAQ (reference sequence). Trimming removed 4 bases from V and 2 bases from J; junction bases left unmatched: 13.